This entry lists 31 T cell receptor beta chains sequenced from one sample in a study of blood T cell repertoires in COVID-19. Clones were read by immunoSEQ multiplex PCR, and TCRdb kept only the in-frame ones, dropping some. In the table there are roughly 180,000 clones, 85% of which are singletons. The sequencing sample was made of peripheral blood. These receptors all stem from a woman aged 50 to 60 with COVID-19, enrolled during active disease.

The V gene is TRBV10-3, the J gene TRBJ2-3; 8 bases fit TRBD2. Germline lookup yields CDR1 ENHRY and CDR2 SYGVKD. V was clipped by 0 bases and J by 1 base; unmatched bases: 0. The CDR3 length is 15 residues. The CDR3 spells CAISESGGGTDTQYF. CDR3 DNA: TGTGCCATCAGTGAGTCCGGGGGGGGCACAGATACGCAGTATTTT.

The J gene is TRBJ1-5, the V gene TRBV19, with 8 bases identical to TRBD1. This CDR3 has 13 amino acids. CDR1 and CDR2 from the germline V gene are LNHDA and SQIVND (reference sequence). With 2 bases clipped from V and 9 bases from J, the junction kept 3 bases outside the gene matches. The CDR3 sequence is CASSIPGGSPQHF. Here the CDR3 DNA reads TGTGCCAGTAGTATACCAGGGGGCTCGCCCCAGCATTTT.

This clone was found a few times. The chain couples TRBV6-6 to TRBJ1-3; TRBD1 matches at 7 bases. The germline V gene encodes CDR1 MNHNY and CDR2 SVGAGI (reference sequence). The CDR3 runs 15 residues. Unmatched junction bases numbered 5, after V lost 6 bases and J lost 0 bases. The CDR3: CASSWDSSSGNTIYF. Here the CDR3 DNA reads TGTGCCAGCAGCTGGGACAGCTCCTCTGGAAACACCATATATTTT.

J is TRBJ1-1 and V is TRBV7-3, with unresolved D. The CDR3 runs 15 residues. Trimming shortened V by 2 bases and J by 3 bases, and 13 bases separated the two germline ends. Germline V CDR1 and CDR2: SGHTA, FQGTGA. The chain's CDR3 is CASSLSGSGHTEAFF. The CDR3, as DNA: TGTGCCAGCAGCTTATCGGGGTCAGGTCACACTGAAGCTTTCTTT.

This chain joins TRBV5-6 and TRBJ2-2; TRBD1 might be the D (6 bases). V was shortened by 1 base and J by 0 bases, with 13 bases between the two germline ends. Germline assignment: CDR1 SGHDT and CDR2 YYEEEE. The CDR3 has 17 amino acids. CDR3 sequence (DNA): TGTGCCAGCAGCTTGTTTCGACAGGTAGCGAACACCGGGGAGCTGTTTTTT. Translated, it gives CASSLFRQVANTGELFF.

The chain links TRBV12-3 or TRBV12-4 to TRBJ2-1, with 8 bases fitting TRBD1. Germline trimming cut 2 bases from V and 16 bases from J; bases unmatched to any gene: 4. The CDR3 runs 11 residues. CDR3 protein: CASSLRTGLFF. CDR3 bases: TGTGCCAGCAGTTTACGGACAGGGTTATTCTTC.

V gene TRBV30 combines with J gene TRBJ1-4; D gene unclear. Germline V CDR1 and CDR2: GTSNPN, SVGIG (reference sequence). The CDR3 consists of 13 residues. Trimming stripped 3 bases from V and 0 bases from J, with 5 bases between. CDR3 DNA sequence: TGTGCCTGGAGACAATCAACTAATGAAAAACTGTTTTTT. Its protein product is CAWRQSTNEKLFF. The whole variable domain, filled in from reference TRBV30 and TRBJ1-4, reads SQTIHQWPATLVQPVGSPLSLECTVEGTSNPNLYWYRQAAGRGLQLLFYSVGIGQISSEVPQNLSASRPQDRQFILSSKKLLLSDSGFYLCAWRQSTNEKLFFGSGTQLSVL.

This chain joins TRBV18 and TRBJ2-1, with D maybe TRBD2 (5 bases). The V and J ends lost 2 bases and 9 bases respectively, with 5 bases between them. The CDR3 runs to 11 residues. Germline assignment: CDR1 KGHSH and CDR2 LQKENI. The CDR3 region has the DNA TGTGCCAGCTCACCAGGAGGTGAGCAGTTCTTC. This sequence encodes CASSPGGEQFF. Variable domain in full (rest from reference TRBV18 and TRBJ2-1): NAGVMQNPRHLVRRRGQEARLRCSPMKGHSHVYWYRQLPEEGLKFMVYLQKENIIDESGMPKERFSAEFPKEGPSILRIQQVVRGDSAAYFCASSPGGEQFFGPGTRLTVL.

This chain uses TRBV4-3 with TRBJ2-3, with 10 bases that match TRBD2. The CDR3 sequence is 16 residues long. Trimming cost V 4 bases and J 6 bases; bases outside gene matches: 10. Germline V lookup: CDR1 LGHNA, CDR2 YSLEER. CDR3 amino acids: CASSPHSGGTLDTQYF. The CDR3 nucleotides are TGCGCCAGCAGCCCCCATAGCGGGGGGACGTTGGATACGCAGTATTTT.

J is TRBJ2-7 and V is TRBV12-5; no clear D gene. Trimming removed 1 base from V and 0 bases from J, with 10 bases in between. This CDR3 spans 15 amino acids. Per the germline V gene, CDR1 is LGHNT and CDR2 is FRNRAP. The CDR3 DNA follows: TGTGCTAGTGGTTTGGGCGCACCGAGCTCCTACGAGCAGTACTTC. Protein sequence: CASGLGAPSSYEQYF.

The rearrangement joins TRBV7-3 to TRBJ2-1; 9 nucleotides match TRBD2. After removal of 2 bases from V and 7 bases from J, the junction contained 9 bases not matched to a gene. This CDR3 has 16 residues. Looked up from germline, CDR1 is SGHTA and CDR2 is FQGTGA. The CDR3 here is CASSLASGGLGNEQFF. The CDR3 DNA is TGTGCCAGCAGCTTAGCAAGCGGGGGGCTAGGGAATGAGCAGTTCTTC.

The V gene is TRBV10-3, the J gene TRBJ2-3; D possibly corresponds to TRBD1 (6 bases). Germline assignment: CDR1 ENHRY and CDR2 SYGVKD. The CDR3 consists of 16 residues. Trimming left V 7 bases short and J 4 bases short, with 21 bases between. DNA of the CDR3: TGTGCCATCAATATACGGGACACCCAGTCTGCAGATACGCAGTATTTT. This translates into CAINIRDTQSADTQYF.

This clone came up a few times. The sample has other DNA sequences that encode this CDR3 too. This chain connects TRBV3-1 (or the pseudogene TRBV3-2) to TRBJ2-7; perhaps TRBD1 as D (7 bases). CDR1 and CDR2 from the germline V gene are LGHDT and YNNKEL (reference sequence). The germline V and J ends were trimmed by 1 base and 1 base, with 11 bases remaining between them. The CDR3 extends over 15 amino acids. The CDR3 region is CASSQVAGGSYEQYF. CDR3 in DNA: TGTGCCAGCAGCCAAGTGGCAGGGGGGTCCTACGAGCAGTACTTC.

This rearrangement joins TRBV6-5 to TRBJ2-3, with TRBD2 matching over 7 bases. Trimming cost V 5 bases and J 5 bases; bases outside gene matches: 10. Germline lookup yields CDR1 MNHEY and CDR2 SVGAGI. The CDR3 spans 15 residues. This CDR3 reads CASSPRTSLGDTQYF. The CDR3 region has the DNA TGTGCCAGCAGTCCTCGGACTAGTCTTGGAGATACGCAGTATTTT.

The rearrangement links TRBV7-2 to TRBJ1-1, with 9 bases fitting TRBD1. V gave up 4 bases and J gave up 8 bases; unmatched junction bases: 8. Germline CDR1 is SGHTA and CDR2 is FQGNSA. The CDR3 loop spans 14 amino acids. The CDR3 DNA is TGTGCCAGCAGCTCAAGACGAACAGGGGGCGAAGCTTTCTTT. Its protein is CASSSRRTGGEAFF.

The rearrangement uses TRBV7-9 and TRBJ1-2, with 7 positions matching TRBD1. The CDR3 runs to 14 residues. The J segment lost 4 bases and the V segment lost 4 bases, leaving 6 bases of the junction unmatched. Looked up from germline, CDR1 is SEHNR and CDR2 is FQNEAQ (reference sequence). The DNA for the CDR3 is TGTGCCAGCAGCTCTGTGGGACAGTTCTATGGCTACACCTTC. Translation: CASSSVGQFYGYTF. Full variable domain (outside the CDR3, taken from reference TRBV7-9 and TRBJ1-2): DTGVSQNPRHKITKRGQNVTFRCDPISEHNRLYWYRQTLGQGPEFLTYFQNEAQLEKSRLLSDRFSAERPKGSFSTLEIQRTEQGDSAMYLCASSSVGQFYGYTFGSGTRLTVV.

The chain has TRBV10-3 and TRBJ1-1; tentatively, D is TRBD1 (5 bases). The germline V and J ends were trimmed by 4 bases and 1 base, with 7 bases remaining between them. The germline gives CDR1 ENHRY, CDR2 SYGVKD. The CDR3 spans 13 residues. CDR3 sequence reads: CAISVQGNTEAFF. CDR3 bases: TGTGCCATCAGTGTCCAGGGGAACACTGAAGCTTTCTTT.

The rearrangement joins TRBV12-3 or TRBV12-4 to TRBJ2-3, with D possibly TRBD2 on 6 matching bases. The V gene lost 7 bases and the J gene lost 6 bases, with 14 bases spanning the gap. CDR3 length: 13 residues. The CDR3 DNA is TGTGCCAGCACTCGACTAGGTAATGATACGCAGTATTTT. Translating it yields CASTRLGNDTQYF.

The chain is built from TRBV10-3 and TRBJ1-2; D uncertain. Trimming shortened V by 6 bases and J by 4 bases, and 21 bases separated the two germline ends. CDR3 length: 16 residues. From germline, CDR1 is ENHRY and CDR2 SYGVKD. The CDR3 region is CAIRFPGPGEGYGYTF. As DNA, the CDR3 is TGTGCCATCAGGTTTCCGGGCCCTGGGGAGGGCTATGGCTACACCTTC.

CDR3 loop: CASSLSRGGFWNNEQFF. For the CDR3, the DNA is TGTGCCAGCAGCTTAAGTCGCGGGGGGTTCTGGAACAATGAGCAGTTCTTC. V usage is TRBV11-2 and J usage is TRBJ2-1, with 8 positions matching TRBD2. The CDR3 contains 17 residues. J was trimmed by 5 bases and V by 2 bases; bases with no gene match: 11. Germline CDR1 and CDR2: SGHAT and FQNNGV.

The V and J genes are TRBV6-6 and TRBJ2-7; the match to TRBD1 covers 7 bases. CDR1 and CDR2 (germline): MNHNY, SVGAGI (reference sequence). The trim removed 7 bases at V and 2 bases at J, leaving 8 bases unmatched. This CDR3 contains 14 residues. CDR3 nucleotides: TGTGCCAGCACGACGACAGGGAACGCCTACGAGCAGTACTTC. Translated: CASTTTGNAYEQYF.

V usage is TRBV14 and J usage is TRBJ2-2, with 7 bases matching TRBD1. The CDR3 contains 13 residues. Germline V CDR1 and CDR2: SGHDN, FVKESK. V shed 4 bases and J 7 bases; nucleotides not matched to a gene: 3. The CDR3 nucleotides are TGTGCCAGCAGCCGACAGGGTGGCGGGGAGCTGTTTTTT. Its translation is CASSRQGGGELFF.

The V and J genes are TRBV4-1 and TRBJ2-1; D is possibly TRBD2 (6 bases). V was trimmed by 0 bases and J by 4 bases, leaving 13 bases between them. The V gene's germline CDR1 is MGHRA and CDR2 YSYEKL. The CDR3 consists of 16 residues. CDR3 sequence (DNA): TGCGCCAGCAGCCAAGAAACGGGAGACACATACAATGAGCAGTTCTTC. Translated, it gives CASSQETGDTYNEQFF.

This sequence joins TRBV9 and TRBJ1-2, with TRBD1 identical over 9 bases. The CDR3 totals 18 residues. The germline CDR1 and CDR2 sequences are SGDLS and YYNGEE. After removal of 4 bases from V and 4 bases from J, the junction contained 17 bases not matched to a gene. The CDR3 DNA sequence: TGTGCCAGCAGCCCCCGCGGGGTTTGGGACAGGGACTTCTATGGCTACACCTTC. Translated: CASSPRGVWDRDFYGYTF.

The chain has TRBV5-1 and TRBJ1-2; 7 bases line up with TRBD1. The ends lost 4 bases at V and 7 bases at J; junction bases unmatched: 10. This CDR3 is built from 14 residues. CDR1 is SGHRS, CDR2 YFSETQ, per germline. The CDR3 nucleotides are TGCGCCAGCAGCGCGGGACAGCCCACCTCTGGCTACACCTTC. Translated: CASSAGQPTSGYTF.

The rearrangement uses TRBV6-2 or TRBV6-3 and TRBJ1-1; a possible D gene is TRBD1 (6 bases). V was shortened by 2 bases and J by 6 bases, with 16 bases between the two germline ends. Germline CDR1 is MNHEY and CDR2 is SVGEGT. This CDR3 contains 15 residues. This chain's CDR3 is CASSYVFGRTAEAFF. The CDR3 nucleotides are TGTGCCAGCAGTTACGTCTTTGGACGGACAGCTGAAGCTTTCTTT.

The sample holds a few counts of this clone. The genes are TRBV6-6 and TRBJ2-7; 10 nucleotides agree with TRBD1. The germline CDR1 and CDR2 sequences are MNHNY and SVGAGI (reference sequence). This CDR3 is built from 14 residues. Trimming cost V 6 bases and J 6 bases; bases outside gene matches: 8. The CDR3 sequence: CASRPTGGRGEQYF. For the CDR3, the DNA is TGTGCCAGCAGACCGACAGGGGGCCGGGGCGAGCAGTACTTC.

This chain joins TRBV27 and TRBJ1-6; TRBD1 matches 7 bases. Germline V gene lookup returns CDR1 MNHEY and CDR2 SMNVEV (reference sequence). The CDR3 runs 17 residues. Trimming removed 4 bases from V and 0 bases from J; junction bases left unmatched: 6. CDR3 loop: CASSSRTGSSYNSPLHF. In DNA form, the CDR3 reads TGTGCCAGCAGTTCTAGGACAGGAAGCTCCTATAATTCACCCCTCCACTTT.

The sample holds one count of this clone. V usage is TRBV18 and J usage is TRBJ1-1, with a tentative D call TRBD1 (6 bases). The CDR3 is 14 residues long. Germline assignment: CDR1 KGHSH and CDR2 LQKENI. V lost 6 bases and J lost 1, with 12 bases in between. CDR3 protein: CASSPAGENTEAFF. The DNA of the CDR3 is TGTGCCAGCTCCCCCGCAGGGGAGAACACTGAAGCTTTCTTT.

The chain employs TRBV27 and TRBJ2-5; 9 bases fit TRBD1. There are 13 residues in the CDR3. Germline V gene data show CDR1 as MNHEY and CDR2 as SMNVEV (reference sequence). Trimming removed 6 bases from V and 5 bases from J; junction bases left unmatched: 4. CDR3 sequence: CASRQGALETQYF. CDR3 nucleotide sequence: TGTGCCAGCAGACAGGGGGCGTTGGAGACCCAGTACTTC.

The chain links TRBV6-5 to TRBJ1-2, with unresolved D. Between the trimmed V and J ends, which lost 6 bases and 8 bases, there was a span of 13 bases. CDR1 and CDR2 (germline): MNHEY, SVGAGI. The CDR3 spans 12 residues. This chain's CDR3 is CASRTRLLGYTF. In DNA form, the CDR3 reads TGTGCCAGCAGGACTCGGCTCCTGGGCTACACCTTC.